What follows are 13 T cell receptor beta chains derived from one specimen sequenced in a study of blood T cells in healthy people across ages. Next came a second PCR, run for roughly 6 to 11 cycles, which used a sample-barcoded 5' primer along with a J-beta primer mix. TCRdb re-analysed the 5' RACE reads in MiXCR, keeping a single row per CDR3 protein. The sample shows about 810,000 distinct CDR3 sequences, about 37% of them seen only once. Specimen: blood. The receptor source for this set is a man aged 18 to 30 in good health.

This clonotype occurred many times. The rearrangement links TRBV20-1 to TRBJ2-4; TRBD2 aligns across 7 bases. The germline CDR1 and CDR2 sequences are DFQATT and SNEGSKA (reference sequence). CDR3 size: 14 residues. V shed 3 bases, J shed 5 bases, and the junction held 7 bases outside the gene matches. This chain's CDR3 is CSARGGSLENIQYF. CDR3 coding DNA: TGCAGTGCTAGGGGGGGGTCCCTAGAAAACATTCAGTACTTC.

A word on this clonotype: Sequence at one end of the junction differs from germline and may be a read error. V usage is TRBV20-1 and J usage is TRBJ1-5; 8 bases line up with TRBD1. There are 14 residues in the CDR3. CDR1 and CDR2 from the germline V gene are DFQATT and SNEGSKA (reference sequence). CDR3 loop: CSARGTGMFEPLHF. CDR3 nucleotide sequence: TGCAGTGCTAGAGGGACAGGGATGTTTGAGCCCCTGCATTTT.

Worth noting for this clonotype: It may be a read error: a sequence one base away is much more abundant. The chain carries TRBV5-5 and TRBJ2-3; D might be TRBD2 (6 bases). Germline CDR1 SGHKS, CDR2 YYEKEE (reference sequence). CDR3 length: 16 residues. The CDR3 DNA is TGTGCCAGCAGCACGGCTAAGTTTACTAGCACAGATTCGCAGTATTTT. This translates into CASSTAKFTSTDSQYF.

The V and J genes are TRBV27 and TRBJ2-7; TRBD2 might be the D (6 bases). CDR3 size: 15 residues. V lost 6 bases and J 6 bases, leaving 21 bases between the germline ends. Germline V CDR1 and CDR2: MNHEY, SMNVEV (reference sequence). The CDR3 DNA reads as TGTGCCAGCAGCCTTCGGGTGAGCGGGCTAACCGAGCAGTACTTC. Protein: CASSLRVSGLTEQYF.

CDR3 coding DNA: TGCGCCAGCAGCCAAGATCTCTTGGGTGGGGGTGGCTACACCTTC. Protein product: CASSQDLLGGGGYTF. The V gene is TRBV4-3, the J gene TRBJ1-2; tentatively, D is TRBD1 (5 bases). The CDR3 is made up of 15 amino acids. With 0 bases removed from V and 7 bases from J, the gap between germline ends came to 15 bases. Germline CDR1 LGHNA, CDR2 YSLEER.

This clonotype was recorded at least ten times. V gene TRBV12-3 or TRBV12-4 combines with J gene TRBJ1-5, with D perhaps TRBD1 (6 bases). There are 14 residues in the CDR3. V lost 7 bases and J lost 1, with 11 bases in between. The CDR3 region has the DNA TGTGCCAGCACCCTAGGGGGAAGCAATCAGCCCCAGCATTTT. Its translation is CASTLGGSNQPQHF.

The chain has TRBV30 and TRBJ1-6; D remains ambiguous. V dropped 2 bases and J dropped 10 bases, with 9 bases sitting between them. The CDR3 is 12 residues long. Germline CDR1 GTSNPN, CDR2 SVGIG (reference sequence). The CDR3 nucleotides are TGTGCCTGGAGTCCGACAAAATCACCCCTCCACTTT. Its protein product is CAWSPTKSPLHF.

Ten or more counts support this clonotype. V and J are TRBV20-1 and TRBJ2-5; D not resolved. The V end was cut by 1 base, the J end by 4 bases, with 7 bases between. CDR1 and CDR2 from the germline V gene are DFQATT and SNEGSKA (reference sequence). This CDR3 is built from 12 residues. The CDR3 reads CSARVQAETQYF. Here the CDR3 DNA reads TGCAGTGCTAGAGTGCAGGCAGAGACCCAGTACTTC.

The genes are TRBV20-1 and TRBJ2-4; D gene uncertain. Germline CDR1 and CDR2: DFQATT and SNEGSKA (reference sequence). Trimming took 1 base from V and 5 from J, leaving 15 bases between them. This CDR3 has 15 amino acids. The DNA for the CDR3 is TGCAGTGCTAGAGGCTCCGCTGATTTCCAAAACATTCAGTACTTC. This encodes CSARGSADFQNIQYF.

The count of this clonotype is one. V usage is TRBV20-1 and J usage is TRBJ1-1; D may be TRBD1 (5 bases). V lost 5 bases to trimming and J lost 5 bases, with 15 bases between them. Germline lookup yields CDR1 DFQATT and CDR2 SNEGSKA (reference sequence). The CDR3 covers 13 residues. CDR3 residues: CSAPRQGETEAFF. The CDR3 DNA follows: TGCAGTGCTCCCCGGCAGGGTGAGACTGAAGCTTTCTTT.

This clonotype was seen more than once but under ten times. The chain couples TRBV12-3 or TRBV12-4 to TRBJ2-3, with D tentatively TRBD1 (5 bases). The germline V and J ends were trimmed by 3 bases and 0 bases, with 13 bases remaining between them. The CDR3 contains 16 residues. CDR3 sequence: CASSFRAGTSTDTQYF. The CDR3 DNA reads as TGTGCCAGCAGTTTCAGGGCCGGTACTAGCACAGATACGCAGTATTTT.

This clonotype has a handful of counts. This sequence joins TRBV3-1 and TRBJ2-4; 10 bases fit TRBD1. Germline V gene data show CDR1 as LGHDT and CDR2 as YNNKEL (reference sequence). The CDR3 is 18 amino acids. V was pared by 6 bases and J by 1 base, with 12 bases of the junction left unmatched. The CDR3 DNA is TGTGCCAGCAGTCACGATGCGGGGGGACAGGGGGCCAAAAACATTCAGTACTTC. Its protein product is CASSHDAGGQGAKNIQYF.

There are many counts of this clonotype. The rearrangement uses TRBV5-1 and TRBJ2-1; 7 bases fit TRBD1. CDR3 length equals 15 residues. CDR1 is SGHRS and CDR2 is YFSETQ in the germline V gene. J gave up 6 bases and V 0 bases, and 6 bases lay outside the gene matches. The CDR3 here is CASSLEQGPFNEQFF. CDR3 DNA sequence: TGCGCCAGCAGCTTGGAACAGGGGCCTTTCAATGAGCAGTTCTTC.